This TCR beta chain was captured in a study of tumor-infiltrating lymphocytes in primary liver carcinoma. Study results and limitations: It was in tumors, not blood, that the top-250-clone fraction was significantly higher (p = 0.039). Between tumor regions, pairs overlapped more than tumor-adjacent and tumor-blood pairs did.

Blood RNA originated from unsorted whole blood, with germline DNA additionally extracted. Trimming left V 5 bases short and J 5 bases short, with 12 bases between. The length of the CDR3 is 13 residues. The germline V gene has CDR1 MDHEN and CDR2 SYDVKM. TCR beta cDNA was reverse-transcribed from approximately 0.45 ug of total RNA. The reaction used a constant-region primer and ProtoScript II reverse transcriptase. For TCR beta, libraries were produced by three nested multiplex PCR rounds using slightly modified ARM-PCR. The two initial PCR rounds, around 10 cycles each, used TRBV1-TRBV30 forward and C-beta reverse primers. TCRdb passed the multiplex PCR reads through MiXCR, listing each CDR3 protein once. The profile shows 300,000 to 400,000 distinct CDR3 sequences, 55% to 65% of them singletons. In regard to this clonotype: Its specificity is not known.

The specimen was peripheral blood. The chain joins TRBV28 to TRBJ2-5; D remains unclear. This receptor was identified in a middle-aged man with primary liver carcinoma and hepatitis B virus infection. The CDR3 here is CASSTAGPETQYF. Written as DNA, the CDR3 is TGTGCCAGCAGTACTGCAGGACCGGAGACCCAGTACTTC.